The present T cell receptor beta chain was sequenced within a study of response to subunit inactivated influenza vaccine. CDR1 and CDR2 (germline): SQVTM, ANQGSEA. The CDR3 is 14 residues long. Trimming removed 3 bases from V and 2 bases from J; junction bases left unmatched: 4. A single record per CDR3 protein comes from TCRdb applying MiXCR to the RT-PCR reads. In the table there are 650,000 to 800,000 distinct CDR3 sequences, about 15% of which are singletons. The sample here was PBMCs from blood, taken 14 to 15 days before vaccination. The chain has TRBV29-1 and TRBJ1-2, with TRBD1 identical over 9 bases. The receptor comes from a man aged 45-60 years who received an inactivated influenza vaccine. The CDR3 bases are TGCAGCGTTGACATGACAGGGGGAAACTATGGCTACACCTTC. Encoded protein: CSVDMTGGNYGYTF.